This is a list of T cell receptor beta chains from one sample in a study of PD-L1 blockade in urothelial cancer. Only in-frame clones appear in the TCRdb table, and some are missing; sequencing was by immunoSEQ multiplex PCR. The table records fewer than 50,000 clones, under 95% of them present only once. The source was PBMCs, collected around atezolizumab (anti-PD-L1) treatment. These receptors all come from a man aged 65-85 years with urothelial cancer. Each CDR3 is given with its conserved first and last residue. A D gene is named only where the DNA matches it firmly. Clone size is shown for a subset of rows, as once, few, many or a class of expanded clone.

-,-,TRBJ1-2,TRBV6-5,CASSYSRERGYTF,TGTGCCAGCAGTTACTCGAGGGAGAGGGGCTACACCTTC
-,-,TRBJ2-1,TRBV2,CASSSYNEQFF,TGTGCCAGCAGTTCTTACAATGAGCAGTTCTTC
-,TRBD1,TRBJ1-2,TRBV28,CASRSGQDYGYTF,TGTGCCAGCAGATCCGGACAGGACTATGGCTACACCTTC
once,TRBD2,TRBJ2-7,TRBV5-5,CASSRGEYEQYF,TGTGCCAGCAGCCGGGGGGAGTACGAGCAGTACTTC
-,TRBD2,TRBJ2-7,TRBV7-9,CASSLRSLAGTGEQYF,TGTGCCAGCAGCTTACGCTCCTTAGCGGGAACTGGCGAGCAGTACTTC
-,TRBD1,TRBJ2-2,TRBV30,CAWSAGQGVTGELFF,TGTGCCTGGAGCGCGGGACAGGGGGTCACCGGGGAGCTGTTTTTT
-,-,TRBJ1-2,TRBV28,CASSLGLGGDYGYTF,TGTGCCAGCAGTTTAGGGTTGGGAGGAGACTATGGCTACACCTTC
-,-,TRBJ1-2,TRBV30,CAWGRAPGEYGYTF,TGTGCCTGGGGCCGGGCCCCGGGAGAGTATGGCTACACCTTC
-,-,TRBJ2-2,TRBV7-8,CASSLAWRSNTGELFF,TGTGCCAGCAGCTTAGCGTGGCGGTCGAACACCGGGGAGCTGTTTTTT
-,-,TRBJ1-5,TRBV10-3,CAISAGLNQPQHF,TGTGCCATCAGCGCCGGACTCAATCAGCCCCAGCATTTT
-,TRBD1,TRBJ2-7,TRBV5-1,CASSLGGGLGEQYF,TGCGCCAGCAGCTTGGGAGGGGGCCTTGGAGAGCAGTACTTC
few,-,TRBJ1-1,TRBV28,CASSPAGTGRFEAFF,TGTGCCAGCAGTCCTGCCGGAACAGGCCGTTTCGAAGCTTTCTTT
-,-,TRBJ2-5,TRBV16,CASSQRTARAQYF,TGTGCCAGCAGCCAACGGACCGCGCGGGCCCAGTACTTC
-,-,TRBJ2-7,TRBV6-1,CASSVFKQSEQYF,TGTGCCAGCAGTGTTTTCAAACAGAGCGAGCAGTACTTC
-,TRBD1,TRBJ2-2,TRBV2,CASSATMTGGAGELFF,TGTGCCAGCAGCGCTACAATGACAGGGGGGGCCGGGGAGCTGTTTTTT
-,-,TRBJ2-7,TRBV27,CASTSTSNHEQYF,TGTGCCAGCACCTCGACTAGTAACCACGAGCAGTACTTC
-,-,TRBJ2-7,TRBV6-5,CASSSGDEQYF,TGTGCCAGCAGTTCGGGGGACGAGCAGTACTTC
-,-,TRBJ1-2,TRBV5-1,CASSGTNWNGYTF,TGCGCCAGCAGCGGGACAAATTGGAATGGCTACACCTTC
once,TRBD2,TRBJ2-3,TRBV4-1,CASSHQREGDTQYF,TGCGCCAGCAGCCATCAGCGGGAGGGGGATACGCAGTATTTT
-,TRBD1,TRBJ1-5,TRBV7-2,CASSLGQGFSNQPQHF,TGTGCCAGCAGCTTGGGACAGGGATTTAGCAATCAGCCCCAGCATTTT
-,-,TRBJ1-5,TRBV18,CASSPGPYSNQPQHF,TGTGCCAGCTCACCCGGTCCCTATAGCAATCAGCCCCAGCATTTT
-,-,TRBJ2-1,TRBV20-1,CSVHLPGEQFF,TGCAGTGTTCACCTCCCCGGGGAGCAGTTCTTC
-,TRBD1,TRBJ2-3,TRBV7-2,CASSLGDRAPDTQYF,TGTGCCAGCAGCTTGGGGGACAGGGCCCCAGATACGCAGTATTTT
-,TRBD2,TRBJ2-1,TRBV7-2,CASSRWVAGENEQFF,TGTGCCAGCAGCCGTTGGGTAGCGGGAGAAAATGAGCAGTTCTTC
-,-,TRBJ1-2,TRBV28,CASSFRGGYGYTF,TGTGCCAGCAGTTTCAGGGGAGGGTATGGCTACACCTTC
-,-,TRBJ1-4,TRBV11-2,CASSPFGGPDEKLFF,TGTGCCAGCAGCCCCTTCGGGGGGCCGGATGAAAAACTGTTTTTT
-,-,TRBJ2-6,TRBV5-1,CASSLVAGRRSGANVLTF,TGCGCCAGCAGCTTGGTTGCAGGGCGACGATCTGGGGCCAACGTCCTGACTTTC
-,TRBD1,TRBJ2-6,TRBV15,CATSRQTGTGANVLTF,TGTGCCACCAGCAGACAGACAGGGACAGGGGCCAACGTCCTGACTTTC
-,-,TRBJ2-1,TRBV11-3,CASSSRDTNTDEQFF,TGTGCCAGCAGTTCCCGGGATACTAACACGGATGAGCAGTTCTTC
-,-,TRBJ2-1,TRBV6-1,CASMRQGNEQFF,TGTGCCAGCATGAGGCAAGGTAATGAGCAGTTCTTC
-,-,TRBJ1-5,TRBV18,CASSSGGKNQPQHF,TGTGCCAGCTCAAGCGGGGGGAAGAATCAGCCCCAGCATTTT
-,-,TRBJ2-7,TRBV9,CASSVRGSSYEQYF,TGTGCCAGCAGCGTAAGAGGGAGCTCCTACGAGCAGTACTTC
-,TRBD2,TRBJ2-1,TRBV6-4,CASSEGGRWFF,TGTGCCAGCAGTGAAGGCGGGAGGTGGTTCTTC
-,TRBD1,TRBJ2-5,TRBV7-9,CASSPTGGGETQYF,TGTGCCAGCAGCCCTACAGGGGGTGGGGAGACCCAGTACTTC
-,-,TRBJ2-3,TRBV14,CASSQGQGPLGTDTQYF,TGTGCCAGCAGCCAAGGGCAGGGCCCCCTGGGCACAGATACGCAGTATTTT
-,TRBD1,TRBJ1-2,TRBV19,CASSARTGRDLYGYTF,TGTGCCAGTAGTGCGCGGACAGGGAGGGACCTCTATGGCTACACCTTC
-,TRBD1,TRBJ1-2,TRBV6-5,CASSPGQGVVNGYTF,TGTGCCAGCAGCCCAGGACAGGGGGTGGTGAATGGCTACACCTTC
-,TRBD1,TRBJ1-1,TRBV11-1,CASSGQGWEAFF,TGTGCCAGCAGCGGACAGGGGTGGGAAGCTTTCTTT
-,TRBD1,TRBJ1-4,TRBV5-1,CASSRADRNEKLFF,TGCGCCAGCAGCCGGGCGGACAGGAATGAAAAACTGTTTTTT
-,-,TRBJ2-1,TRBV11-2,CASSFWQGSGEQFF,TGTGCCAGCAGCTTTTGGCAGGGGAGCGGTGAGCAGTTCTTC
-,TRBD2,TRBJ2-1,TRBV6-4,CASSEHPLAGGYNEQFF,TGTGCCAGCAGTGAACATCCACTAGCGGGAGGGTACAATGAGCAGTTCTTC
-,TRBD1,TRBJ2-3,TRBV5-5,CASRRGTVTDTQYF,TGTGCCAGCAGACGTGGGACAGTCACAGATACGCAGTATTTT
-,TRBD2,TRBJ2-7,TRBV4-2,CASSQGPGLAGVNEQYF,TGTGCCAGCAGCCAAGGTCCGGGACTAGCGGGAGTCAACGAGCAGTACTTC
-,-,TRBJ1-1,TRBV6-1,CASSEGGWNTEAFF,TGTGCCAGCAGTGAAGGAGGATGGAACACTGAAGCTTTCTTT
-,-,TRBJ2-1,TRBV29-1,CSVQGAGNEQFF,TGCAGCGTCCAAGGGGCAGGGAATGAGCAGTTCTTC
-,-,TRBJ2-7,TRBV6-5,CASSYHANSYEQYF,TGTGCCAGCAGTTACCATGCGAATTCCTACGAGCAGTACTTC
-,-,TRBJ2-7,TRBV10-3,CAIGGNPPYEQYF,TGTGCCATCGGGGGGAATCCCCCTTACGAGCAGTACTTC
-,-,TRBJ2-3,TRBV29-1,CSVGDSSQYF,TGCAGCGTTGGGGACTCGTCGCAGTATTTT
-,-,TRBJ2-7,TRBV15,CATSGSSGISYEQYF,TGTGCCACCAGCGGGTCCTCAGGGATTTCCTACGAGCAGTACTTC
-,-,TRBJ2-2,TRBV6-5,CASTYRVRTGELFF,TGTGCCAGCACCTACAGGGTACGCACCGGGGAGCTGTTTTTT
-,-,TRBJ1-3,TRBV25-1,CASSELFDSSGNTIYF,TGTGCCAGCAGTGAATTATTTGACAGCTCTGGAAACACCATATATTTT
-,-,TRBJ2-2,TRBV7-3,CASSFHREGRTGELFF,TGTGCCAGCAGCTTTCACAGGGAAGGGCGCACCGGGGAGCTGTTTTTT
-,-,TRBJ2-2,TRBV5-1,CASSQGQGTGELFF,TGCGCCAGCAGCCAGGGACAAGGCACCGGGGAGCTGTTTTTT
-,TRBD2,TRBJ2-7,TRBV5-4,CASSLGLAGVEQYF,TGTGCCAGCAGCTTGGGGCTAGCGGGAGTCGAGCAGTACTTC
few,-,TRBJ2-7,TRBV5-1,CASTRGGSGSYEQYF,TGCGCCAGCACTCGTGGGGGGTCAGGCTCCTACGAGCAGTACTTC
-,-,TRBJ1-1,TRBV13,CASSLPPGGGDTEAFF,TGTGCCAGCAGCTTACCTCCGGGGGGAGGGGACACTGAAGCTTTCTTT